The sequence of this T cell receptor beta chain was determined in a study of response to subunit inactivated influenza vaccine. Study-level results: It was the authors' suggestion that each seasonal influenza vaccination recruits few new T cells.

Using its own MiXCR run on the RT-PCR reads, TCRdb lists one record per CDR3 protein. The repertoire includes around 150,000 distinct CDR3 sequences, 11% of them detected once, and roughly 12% sits in the top ten. V was shortened by 6 bases and J by 2 bases, with 14 bases between the two germline ends. CDR1 and CDR2 from the germline V gene are ENHRY and SYGVKD. The CDR3 has 14 amino acids. Details on this clonotype: The antigen remains undetermined.

This material consisted of non-naive T cells sorted from PBMCs, taken 35 to 45 days after vaccination. V and J are TRBV10-3 and TRBJ2-7; perhaps D is TRBD1 or TRBD2 (5 bases each). This clonotype was sampled from a man in his fifties who received an inactivated influenza vaccine. This CDR3 is CAIRDGTAAYEQYF. CDR3 bases: TGTGCCATCAGGGACGGGACGGCCGCCTACGAGCAGTACTTC.